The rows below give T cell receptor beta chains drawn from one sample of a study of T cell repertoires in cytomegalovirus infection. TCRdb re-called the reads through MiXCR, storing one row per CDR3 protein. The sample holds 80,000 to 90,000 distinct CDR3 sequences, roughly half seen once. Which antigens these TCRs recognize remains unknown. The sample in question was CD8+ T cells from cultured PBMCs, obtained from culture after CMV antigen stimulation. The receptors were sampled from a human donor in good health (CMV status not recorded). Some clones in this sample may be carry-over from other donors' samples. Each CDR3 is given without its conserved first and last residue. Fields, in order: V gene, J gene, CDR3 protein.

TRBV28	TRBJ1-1	ASSLTGTGSTEAF
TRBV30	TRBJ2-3	AWSGLAGGPGTQY
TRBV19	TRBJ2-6	ASDSGQGMGANVLT
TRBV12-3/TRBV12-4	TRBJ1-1	ASSTPGRDTEAF
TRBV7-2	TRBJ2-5	ASSSRTSASRETQY
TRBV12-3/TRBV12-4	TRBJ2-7	ASRPSGAFGEQY
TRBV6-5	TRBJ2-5	ASSYSSSGNQETQY
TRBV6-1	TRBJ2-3	ASSPLAGDVDTQY
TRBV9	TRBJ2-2	ASSGRPGELF
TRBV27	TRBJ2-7	ASSLMTGSTYEQY
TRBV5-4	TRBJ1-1	ASSPIGAEAF
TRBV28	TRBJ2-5	ASTQGTGGQETQY
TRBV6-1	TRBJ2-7	ASSEARPYEQY
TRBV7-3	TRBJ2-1	ASARTGAKRDEQF
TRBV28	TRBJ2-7	ASRPKMGTGSHEQY
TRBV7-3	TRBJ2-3	ASSSGGADTQY
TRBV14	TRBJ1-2	ASSQDWQGSGYT
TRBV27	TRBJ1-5	ASRGQLDQPQH
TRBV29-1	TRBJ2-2	SVEPDSNTGELF
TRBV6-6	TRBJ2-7	ASSAALLEQY
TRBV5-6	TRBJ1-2	ASSLNLAPFYGYT
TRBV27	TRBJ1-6	ASSLWAGPSPLH
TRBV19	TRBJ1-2	ASSIPSPATGYGYT
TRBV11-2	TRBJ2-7	ASSLQTGGKYEQY
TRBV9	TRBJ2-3	ASTLWGGTSDTQY
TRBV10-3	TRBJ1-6	AISEPGQGIQSYNSPLH
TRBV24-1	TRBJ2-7	ATSDGRTGTHEQY
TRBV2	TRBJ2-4	ASSGPAGGPR
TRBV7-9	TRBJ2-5	ASSFLLADQETQY
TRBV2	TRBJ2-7	ASRTLEAEQY
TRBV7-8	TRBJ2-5	ASSLRGTGDPRETQY
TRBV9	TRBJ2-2	ASSVFGRTGELF
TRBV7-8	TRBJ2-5	ASSLVRGTGETQY
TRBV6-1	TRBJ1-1	ASSEVRGTEAF
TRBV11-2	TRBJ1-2	ASRPGTGRSGGYT
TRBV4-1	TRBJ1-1	ASQRGDTEAF
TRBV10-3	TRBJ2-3	AISLAGGPTDTQY
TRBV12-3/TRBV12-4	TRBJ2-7	ASSFEGATIYEQY
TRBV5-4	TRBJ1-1	ASSLRNTEAF
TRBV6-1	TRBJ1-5	ASSELGFYSNQPQH
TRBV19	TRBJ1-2	ASSATRVGGYT
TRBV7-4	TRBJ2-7	ASSLGVPGTSYEQY
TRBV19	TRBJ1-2	ASGYGYT
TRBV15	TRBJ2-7	ATSRRTGGRRGPSYEQY
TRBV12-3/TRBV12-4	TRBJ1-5	ASSPLGPGRNQPQH
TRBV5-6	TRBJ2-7	ASSIGPETAYEQY
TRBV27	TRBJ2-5	ASSLRGRQETQY
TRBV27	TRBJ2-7	ASSSGTGTEQY
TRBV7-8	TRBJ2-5	ASRGGPGETQY
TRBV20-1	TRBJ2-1	SATGTGGLYNEQF
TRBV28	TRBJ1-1	ASSPVVNTEAF
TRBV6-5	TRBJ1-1	ASSYEGGSNTEAF